This T cell receptor (beta chain) comes out of a study of cytomegalovirus exposure and HLA in healthy donors. Study summary: The use of the same platform for the roughly 110 validation repertoires and the 550 to 850 first-cohort repertoires was reported by a later analysis. Findings and limits, study-wide: It was 150 to 200 TCR beta chains that were listed as cytomegalovirus-associated. The classifier reportedly diagnosed cytomegalovirus status with high specificity and sensitivity.

This CDR3 contains 15 residues. Germline V gives CDR1 MNHEY, CDR2 SVGAGI. V lost 2 bases to trimming and J lost 0 bases, with 8 bases between them. Using immunoSEQ multiplex PCR, the repertoire was profiled, and TCRdb retains in-frame clones only, with some absent. The sample lists a few hundred thousand clones; approximately 83% were seen once. This clone appeared a few times. Its antigen remains unidentified. This chain connects TRBV6-5 to TRBJ1-3; unclear D gene. The sequence derives from a woman between 18 and 29 years old in good health and CMV-seronegative. Input material: PBMCs. The CDR3 spells CASSYTHNSGNTIYF. The CDR3 DNA sequence: TGTGCCAGCAGTTACACCCACAACTCTGGAAACACCATATATTTT.